This T cell receptor beta chain was profiled in a study of regulatory T cells in long-lasting Graves disease. Study details: Over 5 years of antithyroid drugs plus positive TSH receptor antibodies defined persistent Graves' disease.

The CDR3 consists of 13 residues. The germline CDR1 and CDR2 sequences are ENHRY and SYGVKD. Losses at the gene ends were 10 bases for V and 4 bases for J; bases not matched to a gene: 7. Specified time point: persistent/refractory GD, antithyroid drugs over 5 years with positive TRAb. After RNA was extracted from PBMCs, the TCR library was made from it. iRepertoire HTBI primers and Arm-PCR of CDR3 regions built TCR beta libraries. TCRdb ran MiXCR on the multiplex PCR reads and lists one entry per CDR3 protein. Here the sample spans hundreds of thousands of distinct CDR3 sequences, 22% being singletons.

Sequences were derived from peripheral blood mononuclear cells (PBMCs), sampled when the disease was refractory, from a patient treated with antithyroid drugs. The sequence was obtained from a female donor with Graves disease. This chain uses TRBV10-3 with TRBJ2-7, with 10 bases that match TRBD2. CDR3 in amino acids: CATSGTSEYEQYF. The CDR3 DNA reads TGTGCCACTTCCGGGACTAGCGAATACGAGCAGTACTTC.